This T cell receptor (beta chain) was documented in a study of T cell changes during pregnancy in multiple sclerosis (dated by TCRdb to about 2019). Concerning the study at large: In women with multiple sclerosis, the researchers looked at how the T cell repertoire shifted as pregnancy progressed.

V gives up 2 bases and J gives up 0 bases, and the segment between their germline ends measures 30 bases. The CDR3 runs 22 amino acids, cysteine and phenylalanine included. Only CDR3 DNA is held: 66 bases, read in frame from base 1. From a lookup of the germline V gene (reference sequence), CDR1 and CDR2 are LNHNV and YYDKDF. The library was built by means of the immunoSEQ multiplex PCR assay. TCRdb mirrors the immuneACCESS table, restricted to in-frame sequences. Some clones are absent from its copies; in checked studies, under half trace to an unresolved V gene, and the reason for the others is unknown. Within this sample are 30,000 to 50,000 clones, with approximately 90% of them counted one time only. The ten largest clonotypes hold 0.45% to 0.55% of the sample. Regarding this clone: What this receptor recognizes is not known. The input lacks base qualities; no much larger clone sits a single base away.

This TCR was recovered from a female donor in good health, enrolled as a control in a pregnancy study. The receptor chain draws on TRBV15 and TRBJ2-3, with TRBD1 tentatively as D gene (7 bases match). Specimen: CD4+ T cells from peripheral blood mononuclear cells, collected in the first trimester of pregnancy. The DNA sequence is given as TGTGCCACCAGCAGATCCTCGGGTAACCGGGGCCAGGGGGACTTTAGCACAGATACGCAGTATTTT. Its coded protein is CATSRSSGNRGQGDFSTDTQYF.